This T cell receptor (beta chain) stems from a study of shared clonotypes between healthy human individuals. Study-level information: Every donor yielded three CD4 naive, three CD4 memory, two CD8 naive and one CD8 memory plate. Findings of the study overall: Roughly 5% was the fraction of naive CD4 clonotypes found shared across a few donors.

The assay was carried out at the deep level. Across several immunoSEQ plates, the genomic DNA of each subset was split evenly. The table came from immunoSEQ multiplex PCR; TCRdb's copy has only in-frame clones and leaves some out. The sample yields more than 2 million clones, about 95% seen once. A remark on this clone: Its specificity is not known.

The germline V and J ends were trimmed by 5 bases and 8 bases, with 12 bases remaining between them. The CDR3 sequence is 12 residues long. Germline CDR1 MDHEN, CDR2 SYDVKM. Specimen: naive CD4+ T cells sorted from blood. The sample's subset: CD45RA+ positively selected. This sequence joins TRBV28 and TRBJ1-2; D unresolved. This TCR was sampled from a man in his late teens or twenties in good health. CDR3 amino acids: CASSPVSEGYTF. CDR3 DNA: TGTGCCAGCAGTCCGGTCTCGGAGGGCTACACCTTC.